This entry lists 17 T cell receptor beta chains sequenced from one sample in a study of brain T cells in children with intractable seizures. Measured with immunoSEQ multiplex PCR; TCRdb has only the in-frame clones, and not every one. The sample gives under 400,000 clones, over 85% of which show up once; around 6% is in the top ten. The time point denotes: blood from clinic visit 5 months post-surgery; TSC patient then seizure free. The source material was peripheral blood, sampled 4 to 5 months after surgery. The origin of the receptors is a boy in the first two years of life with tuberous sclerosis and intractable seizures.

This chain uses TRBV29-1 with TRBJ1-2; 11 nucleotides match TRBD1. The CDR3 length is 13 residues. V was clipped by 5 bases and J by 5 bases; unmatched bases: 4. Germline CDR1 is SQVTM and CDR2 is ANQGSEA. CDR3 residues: CSVLGTGGYGYTF. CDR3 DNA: TGCAGCGTTCTCGGGACAGGGGGGTATGGCTACACCTTC.

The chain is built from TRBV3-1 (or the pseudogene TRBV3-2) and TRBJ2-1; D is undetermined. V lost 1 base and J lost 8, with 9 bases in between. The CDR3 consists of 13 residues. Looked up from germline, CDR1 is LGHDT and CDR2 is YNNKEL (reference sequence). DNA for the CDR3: TGTGCCAGCAGCCAAGGTGTTCGGGATGAGCAGTTCTTC. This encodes CASSQGVRDEQFF.

The CDR3 sequence is CASSSPGQGPEAFF. For the CDR3, the DNA is TGCGCCAGCAGCTCCCCTGGACAGGGACCGGAAGCTTTCTTT. This chain joins TRBV5-1 and TRBJ1-1; 8 bases agree with TRBD1. With V trimmed by 3 bases and J by 8 bases, 9 bases remained unmatched. This CDR3 is built from 14 residues. The germline V gene has CDR1 SGHRS and CDR2 YFSETQ.

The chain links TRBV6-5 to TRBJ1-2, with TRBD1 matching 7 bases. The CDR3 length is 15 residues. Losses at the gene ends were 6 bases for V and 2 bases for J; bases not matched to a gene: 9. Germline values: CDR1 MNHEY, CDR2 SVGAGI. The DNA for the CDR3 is TGTGCCAGCAGCCGCCCCCCGGGACAGAACTATGGCTACACCTTC. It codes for CASSRPPGQNYGYTF.

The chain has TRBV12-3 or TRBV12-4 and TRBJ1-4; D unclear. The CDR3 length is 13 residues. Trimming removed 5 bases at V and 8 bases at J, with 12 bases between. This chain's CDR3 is CASSTSGGEKLFF. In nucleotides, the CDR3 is TGTGCCAGCAGTACAAGCGGCGGAGAAAAACTGTTTTTT.

CDR3: CASSAQGLSGNTIYF. CDR3 in DNA: TGTGCCAGCAGCGCTCAGGGGCTCTCTGGAAACACCATATATTTT. The chain recombines TRBV11-2 with TRBJ1-3, with a tentative D call TRBD1 (6 bases). Germline V CDR1 and CDR2: SGHAT, FQNNGV. This CDR3 is 15 amino acids long. V was pared by 5 bases and J by 0 bases, with 11 bases between.

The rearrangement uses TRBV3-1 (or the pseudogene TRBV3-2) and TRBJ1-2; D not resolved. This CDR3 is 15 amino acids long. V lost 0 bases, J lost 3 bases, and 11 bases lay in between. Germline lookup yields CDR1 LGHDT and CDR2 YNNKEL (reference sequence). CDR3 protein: CASSQDGNAYYGYTF. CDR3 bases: TGTGCCAGCAGCCAAGACGGGAATGCCTACTATGGCTACACCTTC.

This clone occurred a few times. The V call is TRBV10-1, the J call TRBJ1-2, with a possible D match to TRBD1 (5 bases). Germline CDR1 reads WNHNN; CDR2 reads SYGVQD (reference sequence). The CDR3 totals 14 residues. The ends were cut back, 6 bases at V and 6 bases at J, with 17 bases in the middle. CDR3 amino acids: CASSSSPRDHGYTF. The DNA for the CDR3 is TGCGCCAGCAGCTCCTCGCCCAGGGACCATGGCTACACCTTC.

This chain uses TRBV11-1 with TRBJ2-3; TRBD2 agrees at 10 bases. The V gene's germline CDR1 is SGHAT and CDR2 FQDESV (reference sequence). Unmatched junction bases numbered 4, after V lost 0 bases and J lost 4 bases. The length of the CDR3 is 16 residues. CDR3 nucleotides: TGTGCCAGCAGCTTAGCTAGCGGGGGGACTTCAGATACGCAGTATTTT. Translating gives CASSLASGGTSDTQYF.

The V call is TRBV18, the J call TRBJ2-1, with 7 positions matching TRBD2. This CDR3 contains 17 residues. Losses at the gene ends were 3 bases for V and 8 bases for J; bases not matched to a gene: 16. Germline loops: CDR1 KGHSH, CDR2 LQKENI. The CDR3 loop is CASSPVGREVYPDEQFF. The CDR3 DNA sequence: TGTGCCAGCTCACCGGTAGGTCGGGAGGTTTATCCCGATGAGCAGTTCTTC. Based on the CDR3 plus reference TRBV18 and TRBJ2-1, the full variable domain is NAGVMQNPRHLVRRRGQEARLRCSPMKGHSHVYWYRQLPEEGLKFMVYLQKENIIDESGMPKERFSAEFPKEGPSILRIQQVVRGDSAAYFCASSPVGREVYPDEQFFGPGTRLTVL.

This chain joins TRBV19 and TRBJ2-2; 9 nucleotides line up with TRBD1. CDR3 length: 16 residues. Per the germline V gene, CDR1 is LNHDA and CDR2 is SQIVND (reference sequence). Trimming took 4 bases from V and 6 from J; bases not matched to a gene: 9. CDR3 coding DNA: TGTGCCAGTAGTACCGACCGGGACAGGGAGGCCGGGGAGCTGTTTTTT. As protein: CASSTDRDREAGELFF.

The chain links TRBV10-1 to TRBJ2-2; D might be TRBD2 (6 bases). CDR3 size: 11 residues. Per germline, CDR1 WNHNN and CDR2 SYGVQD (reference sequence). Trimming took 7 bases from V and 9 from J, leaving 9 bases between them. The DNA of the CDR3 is TGCGCCAGCACCGGGAGCCGGGAGCTGTTTTTT. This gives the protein CASTGSRELFF.

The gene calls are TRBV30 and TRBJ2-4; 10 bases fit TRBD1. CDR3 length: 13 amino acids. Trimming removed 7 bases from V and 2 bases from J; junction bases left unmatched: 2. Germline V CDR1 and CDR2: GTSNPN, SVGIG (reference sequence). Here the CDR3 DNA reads TGTGCCTCGGACAGGGGGACCAAAAACATTCAGTACTTC. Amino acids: CASDRGTKNIQYF.

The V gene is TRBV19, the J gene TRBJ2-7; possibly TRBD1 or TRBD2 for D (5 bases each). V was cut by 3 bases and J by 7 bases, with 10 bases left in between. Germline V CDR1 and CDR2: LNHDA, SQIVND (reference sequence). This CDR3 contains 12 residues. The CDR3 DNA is TGTGCCAGTAGTATCCGTGGGGGTGAGCAGTACTTC. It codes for CASSIRGGEQYF.

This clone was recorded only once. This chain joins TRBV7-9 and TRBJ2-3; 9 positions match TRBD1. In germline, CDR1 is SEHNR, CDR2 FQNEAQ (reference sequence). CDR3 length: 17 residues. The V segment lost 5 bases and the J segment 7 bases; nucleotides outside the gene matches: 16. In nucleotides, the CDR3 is TGTGCCAGCAGCCTACTTTTGTCCGGGACAGGGACGAATACGCAGTATTTT. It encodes CASSLLLSGTGTNTQYF.

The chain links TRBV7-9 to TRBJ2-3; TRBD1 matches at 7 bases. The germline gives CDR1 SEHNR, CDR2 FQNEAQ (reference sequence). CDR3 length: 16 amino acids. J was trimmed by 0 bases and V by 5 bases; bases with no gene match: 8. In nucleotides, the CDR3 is TGTGCCAGCAGCGATCCCGACAGGGATAGCACAGATACGCAGTATTTT. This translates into CASSDPDRDSTDTQYF. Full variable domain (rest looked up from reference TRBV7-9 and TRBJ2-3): DTGVSQNPRHKITKRGQNVTFRCDPISEHNRLYWYRQTLGQGPEFLTYFQNEAQLEKSRLLSDRFSAERPKGSFSTLEIQRTEQGDSAMYLCASSDPDRDSTDTQYFGPGTRLTVL.

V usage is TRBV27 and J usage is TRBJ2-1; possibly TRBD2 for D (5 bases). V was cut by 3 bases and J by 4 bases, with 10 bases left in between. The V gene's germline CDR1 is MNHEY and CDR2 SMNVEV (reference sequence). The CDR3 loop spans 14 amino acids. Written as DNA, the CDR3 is TGTGCCAGCAGTTTCACGAGGGTGTACAATGAGCAGTTCTTC. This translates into CASSFTRVYNEQFF.